This TCR beta chain was observed in a study of Tregs in tolerant kidney transplant recipients (dated by TCRdb to 2018 to 2020). Study-level background: The transplants used related donors with nonmyeloablative bone marrow transplantation, and mixed chimerism in the human trials was transient. The study used TCRbeta sequencing to identify donor-specific regulatory T cells before combined kidney and bone marrow transplantation, then tracked those cells after transplant.

The study at large found these results: Because the study included only a small number of patients, the results must be confirmed in larger populations and under other immunosuppression protocols. Expanding Tregs with activated donor B cells appeared to identify the most biologically relevant and donor-specific TCRbeta repertoire. For some patients the PCR primers changed over time, which made it impossible to compare the samples from those patients at the nucleotide level. Biological reproducibility was not examined directly, but technical replication error appeared to be minimal. Donor-specific Treg expansion was found to exceed global Treg expansion in tolerant patients, suggesting antigen-driven rather than nonspecific expansion.

Concerning this clone: Its binding antigen is unknown. No much larger clonotype is one base removed from it; base qualities were not supplied.

CDR1 and CDR2, looked up from the germline V gene, are SGHRS and YFSETQ. After removal of 4 bases from V and 5 bases from J, the junction retains 11 bases not matched to a gene. Including the terminal cysteine and phenylalanine, the CDR3 comprises 16 residues. Kept here is only the CDR3 DNA, which spans 48 bases and is read in frame from base 1. Genomic DNA was extracted from sorted cells with the QIAGEN DNeasy Blood and Tissue Kit for TCRbeta CDR3 sequencing. High-throughput TCRbeta CDR3 sequencing was carried out commercially through immunoSEQ, with PCR amplification with bias correction and internal controls included. For the original study's pipeline: Unique productive TCRbeta sequences were defined by CDR3 nucleotide sequence where primers matched, and otherwise by CDR3 amino acid sequence together with Vbeta and Jbeta genes. Sorting error was corrected by removing sequences shared between sorted populations at a frequency ratio of 2:1 or less, and the remaining shared sequences were assigned to the higher population. A sequence was defined as donor-reactive if the sequence was expanded at least 5-fold in CFSE-low cells compared with unstimulated cells and had a frequency of at least 0.01% in CFSE-low cells. Jensen-Shannon divergence, calculated on the top 100 TCRbeta sequences ranked by frequency, was used to quantify repertoire divergence. For samples with multiple sequencing runs, sorting error was corrected separately for each run before the runs were pooled. TCRdb retrieved this table from immuneACCESS and kept in-frame rearrangements only. Not all clones are present; in checked studies, unresolved V genes account for under half, and no reason is known for the remainder. The D gene and trimming were derived from the DNA, and the V and J assignments and clone size from that table. The sample contains about 110,000 clones, about 90% of them found a single time. 0.34% of the sample is in the top ten clones.

What this sample's time point label stands for: blood sample drawn before combined kidney and bone marrow transplant. Unstimulated Tregs (CD4+CD25+CD127-), CD4+ non-Tregs (CD4+CD25-), CD4 and CD8 cells were FACS-sorted from thawed PBMCs. A few combined kidney and bone marrow transplant recipients from the ITN036ST trial were included as patients, and samples were available only from these trial subjects. Healthy control blood was processed by Ficoll density gradient to PBMCs and cryopreserved; patient PBMCs were collected before and after transplant. The sequence is built from TRBV5-1 and TRBJ2-5, and 10 junction bases match TRBD2. The sequence derives from a human donor who received a combined kidney and bone marrow transplant. The sample consisted of CD4+ T cells from blood, taken before the transplant. The CDR3 region: CASSIGASGGVETQYF. The DNA sequence is TGCGCCAGCAGCATTGGGGCTAGCGGGGGTGTTGAGACCCAGTACTTC.